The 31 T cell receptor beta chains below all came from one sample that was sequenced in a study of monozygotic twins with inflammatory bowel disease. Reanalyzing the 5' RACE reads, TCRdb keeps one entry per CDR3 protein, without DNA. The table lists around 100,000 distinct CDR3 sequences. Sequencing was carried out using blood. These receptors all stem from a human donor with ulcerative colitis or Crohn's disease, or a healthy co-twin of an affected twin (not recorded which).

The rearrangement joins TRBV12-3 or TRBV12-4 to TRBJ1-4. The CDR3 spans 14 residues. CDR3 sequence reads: CASSTRTANEKLFF.

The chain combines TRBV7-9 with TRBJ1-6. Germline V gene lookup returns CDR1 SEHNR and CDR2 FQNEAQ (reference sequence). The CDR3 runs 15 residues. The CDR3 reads CASSRRSSYNSPLHF.

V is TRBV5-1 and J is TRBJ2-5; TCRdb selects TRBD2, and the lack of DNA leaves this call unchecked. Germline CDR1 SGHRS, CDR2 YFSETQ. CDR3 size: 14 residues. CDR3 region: CASSAGRGQETQYF.

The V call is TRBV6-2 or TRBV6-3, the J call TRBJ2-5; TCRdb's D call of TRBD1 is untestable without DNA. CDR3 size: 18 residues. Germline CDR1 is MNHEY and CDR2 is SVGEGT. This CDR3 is CASSTLKLWGLEWETQYF.

CDR3 loop: CASSFLPQEKLFF. The chain recombines TRBV7-9 with TRBJ1-4; absent DNA, TCRdb's TRBD1 call cannot be checked. Germline V gene data show CDR1 as SEHNR and CDR2 as FQNEAQ (reference sequence). The CDR3 is 13 amino acids.

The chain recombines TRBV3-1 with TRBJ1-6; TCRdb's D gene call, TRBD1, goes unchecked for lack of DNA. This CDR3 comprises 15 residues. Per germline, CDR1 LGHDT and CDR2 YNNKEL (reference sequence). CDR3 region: CASRSNRVSNSPLHF. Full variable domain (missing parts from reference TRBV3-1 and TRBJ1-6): DTAVSQTPKYLVTQMGNDKSIKCEQNLGHDTMYWYKQDSKKFLKIMFSYNNKELIINETVPNRFSPKSPDKAHLNLHINSLELGDSAVYFCASRSNRVSNSPLHFGNGTRLTVT.

CDR3 loop: CASSFLTGFTDTQYF. V gene TRBV7-2 combines with J gene TRBJ2-3; there is no DNA to check the TCRdb D call of TRBD1. Germline CDR1 and CDR2: SGHTA and FQGNSA. This CDR3 region has 15 residues.

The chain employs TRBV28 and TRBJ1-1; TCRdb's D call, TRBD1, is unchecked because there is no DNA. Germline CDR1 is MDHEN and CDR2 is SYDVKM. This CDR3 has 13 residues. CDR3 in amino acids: CATSGRGPATAFF.

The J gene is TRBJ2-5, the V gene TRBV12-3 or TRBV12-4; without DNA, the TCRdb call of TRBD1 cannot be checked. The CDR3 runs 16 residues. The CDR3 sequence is CASASRGDPRTETQYF.

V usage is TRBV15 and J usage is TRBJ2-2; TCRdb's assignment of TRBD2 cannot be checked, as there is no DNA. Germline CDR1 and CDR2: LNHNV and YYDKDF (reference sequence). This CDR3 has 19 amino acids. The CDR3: CATSRVRASGIAYTGELFF.

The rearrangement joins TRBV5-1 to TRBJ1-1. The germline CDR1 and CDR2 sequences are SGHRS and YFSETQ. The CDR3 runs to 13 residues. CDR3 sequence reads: CASSLGRYLEAFF.

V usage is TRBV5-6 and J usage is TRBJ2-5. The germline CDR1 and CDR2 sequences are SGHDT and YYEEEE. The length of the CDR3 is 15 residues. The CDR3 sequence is CASSFEVGTFETQYF.

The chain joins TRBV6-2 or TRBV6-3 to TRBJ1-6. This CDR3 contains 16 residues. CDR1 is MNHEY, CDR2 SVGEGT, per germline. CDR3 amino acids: CASSYTVISYNSPLHF.

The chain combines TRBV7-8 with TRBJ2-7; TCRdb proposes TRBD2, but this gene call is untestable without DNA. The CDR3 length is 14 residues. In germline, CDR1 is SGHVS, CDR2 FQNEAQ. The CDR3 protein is CASSPSGSVYEQYF.

CDR3 residues: CASSQGTGLSNQPQHF. This sequence joins TRBV4-3 and TRBJ1-5; without DNA, the TCRdb call of TRBD1 cannot be checked. The CDR3 totals 16 residues. The germline gives CDR1 LGHNA, CDR2 YSLEER.

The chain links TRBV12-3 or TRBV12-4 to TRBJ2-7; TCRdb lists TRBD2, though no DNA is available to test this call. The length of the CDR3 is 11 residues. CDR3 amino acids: CASRGGVEQYF.

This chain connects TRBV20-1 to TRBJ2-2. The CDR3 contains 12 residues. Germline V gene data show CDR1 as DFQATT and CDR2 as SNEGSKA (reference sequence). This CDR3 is CSARVLPGELFF.

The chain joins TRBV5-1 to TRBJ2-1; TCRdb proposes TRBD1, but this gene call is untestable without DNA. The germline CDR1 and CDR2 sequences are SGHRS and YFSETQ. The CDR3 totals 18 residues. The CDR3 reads CASSFSASRLSPGNEQFF.

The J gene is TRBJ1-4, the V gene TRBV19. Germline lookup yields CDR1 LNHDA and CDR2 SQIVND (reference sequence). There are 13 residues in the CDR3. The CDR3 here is CASKVATNEKLFF.

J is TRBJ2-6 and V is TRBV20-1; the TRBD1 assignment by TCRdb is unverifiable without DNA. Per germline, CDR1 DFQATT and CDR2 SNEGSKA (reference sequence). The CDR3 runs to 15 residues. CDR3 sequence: CSAGDRGTGANVLTF.

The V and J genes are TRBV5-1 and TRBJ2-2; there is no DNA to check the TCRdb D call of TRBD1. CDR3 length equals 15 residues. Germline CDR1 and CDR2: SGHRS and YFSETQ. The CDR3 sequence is CASSWPGTGSGELFF.

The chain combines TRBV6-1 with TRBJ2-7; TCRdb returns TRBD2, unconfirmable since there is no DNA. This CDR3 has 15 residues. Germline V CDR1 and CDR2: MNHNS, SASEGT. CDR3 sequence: CASKRNGPPSYEQYF.

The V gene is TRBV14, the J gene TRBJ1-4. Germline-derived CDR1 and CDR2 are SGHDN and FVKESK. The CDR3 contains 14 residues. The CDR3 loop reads CASSQQEGVEKLFF.

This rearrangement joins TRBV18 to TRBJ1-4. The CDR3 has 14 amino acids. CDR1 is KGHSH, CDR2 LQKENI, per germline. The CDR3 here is CASSPNWDNEKLFF.

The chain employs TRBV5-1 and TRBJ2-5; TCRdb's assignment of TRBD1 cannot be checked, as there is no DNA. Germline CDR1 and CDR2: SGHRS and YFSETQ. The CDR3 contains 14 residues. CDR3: CASSEPGQGKTQYF.

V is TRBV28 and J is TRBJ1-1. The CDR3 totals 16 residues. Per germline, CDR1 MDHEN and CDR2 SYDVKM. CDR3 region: CASSLLFRVTNTEAFF.

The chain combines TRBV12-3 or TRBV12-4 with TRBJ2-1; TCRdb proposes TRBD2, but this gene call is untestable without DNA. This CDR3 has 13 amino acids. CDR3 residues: CASRPTSSSEQFF.

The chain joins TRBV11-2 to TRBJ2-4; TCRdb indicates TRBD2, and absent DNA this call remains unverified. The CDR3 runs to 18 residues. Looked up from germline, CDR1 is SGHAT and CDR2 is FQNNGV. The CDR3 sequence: CASSPRLAGVRAKNMQYF.

The CDR3 region is CASSLLGPEQYF. The gene calls are TRBV7-2 and TRBJ2-7; lacking DNA, the TRBD1 call made by TCRdb goes unchecked. The CDR3 runs to 12 residues. CDR1 and CDR2 from the germline V gene are SGHTA and FQGNSA.

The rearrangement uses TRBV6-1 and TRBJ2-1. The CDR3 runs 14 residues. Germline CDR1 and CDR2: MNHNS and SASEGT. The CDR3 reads CASSRQSSYNEQFF.

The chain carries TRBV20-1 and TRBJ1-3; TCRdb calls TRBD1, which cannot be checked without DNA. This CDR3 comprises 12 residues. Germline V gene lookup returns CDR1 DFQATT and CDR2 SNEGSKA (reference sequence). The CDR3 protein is CSAHGGGNTIYF.